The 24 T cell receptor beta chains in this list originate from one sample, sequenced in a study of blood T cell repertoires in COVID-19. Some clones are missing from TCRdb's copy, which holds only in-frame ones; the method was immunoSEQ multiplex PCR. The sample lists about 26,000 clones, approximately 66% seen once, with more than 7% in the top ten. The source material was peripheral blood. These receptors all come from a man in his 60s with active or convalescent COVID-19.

CDR3 nucleotide sequence: TGTGCCAGCAGGACAGGGGGCAATCAGCCCCAGCATTTT. Protein: CASRTGGNQPQHF. The chain is built from TRBV2 and TRBJ1-5, with 8 bases aligning to TRBD1. The CDR3 extends over 13 amino acids. The J segment lost 2 bases and the V segment lost 6 bases, leaving 0 bases of the junction unmatched. Germline lookup yields CDR1 SNHLY and CDR2 FYNNEI.

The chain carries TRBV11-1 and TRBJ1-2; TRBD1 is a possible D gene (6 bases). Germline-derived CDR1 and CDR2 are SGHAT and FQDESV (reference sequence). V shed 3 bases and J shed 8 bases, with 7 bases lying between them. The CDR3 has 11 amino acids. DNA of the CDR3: TGTGCCAGCAGCTTCAGGGGAGGCTACACCTTC. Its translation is CASSFRGGYTF. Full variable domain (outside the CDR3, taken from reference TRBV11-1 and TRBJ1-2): EAEVAQSPRYKITEKSQAVAFWCDPISGHATLYWYRQILGQGPELLVQFQDESVVDDSQLPKDRFSAERLKGVDSTLKIQPAELGDSAMYLCASSFRGGYTFGSGTRLTVV.

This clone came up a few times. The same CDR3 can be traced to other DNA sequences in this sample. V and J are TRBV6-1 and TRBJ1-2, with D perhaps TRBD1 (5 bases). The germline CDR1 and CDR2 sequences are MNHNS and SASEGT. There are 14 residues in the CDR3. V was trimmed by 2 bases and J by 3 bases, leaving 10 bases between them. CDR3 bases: TGTGCCAGCAGTGAAACTCAGGGTGACTATGGCTACACCTTC. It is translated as CASSETQGDYGYTF.

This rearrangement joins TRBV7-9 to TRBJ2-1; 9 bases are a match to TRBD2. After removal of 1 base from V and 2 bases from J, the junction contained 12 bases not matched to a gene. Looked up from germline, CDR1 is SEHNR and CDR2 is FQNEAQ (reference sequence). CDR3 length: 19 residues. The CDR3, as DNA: TGTGCCAGCAGCTTAGGTTGGACTAGCGCCAACAAACCCTACAATGAGCAGTTCTTC. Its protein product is CASSLGWTSANKPYNEQFF.

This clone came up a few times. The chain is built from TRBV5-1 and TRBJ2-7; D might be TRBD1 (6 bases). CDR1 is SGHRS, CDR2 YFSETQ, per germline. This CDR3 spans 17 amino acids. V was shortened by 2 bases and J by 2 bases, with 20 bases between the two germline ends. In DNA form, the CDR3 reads TGCGCCAGCAGCTTCGAACTACAGGGTGGGTTGCCCTACGAGCAGTACTTC. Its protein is CASSFELQGGLPYEQYF. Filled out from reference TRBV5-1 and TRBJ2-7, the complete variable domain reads KAGVTQTPRYLIKTRGQQVTLSCSPISGHRSVSWYQQTPGQGLQFLFEYFSETQRNKGNFPGRFSGRQFSNSRSEMNVSTLELGDSALYLCASSFELQGGLPYEQYFGPGTRLTVT.

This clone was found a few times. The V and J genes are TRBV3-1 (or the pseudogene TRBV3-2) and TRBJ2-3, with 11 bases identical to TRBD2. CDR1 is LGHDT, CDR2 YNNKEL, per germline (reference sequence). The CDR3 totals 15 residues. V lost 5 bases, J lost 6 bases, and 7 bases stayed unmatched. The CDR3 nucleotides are TGTGCCAGCAGCAGGAATAGCGGGAGGGCCGATACGCAGTATTTT. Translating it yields CASSRNSGRADTQYF.

This CDR3 reads CASSRRGIAKNIQYF. CDR3 coding DNA: TGTGCCAGCAGCCGCAGGGGTATAGCCAAAAACATTCAGTACTTC. The chain has TRBV5-6 and TRBJ2-4; D may be TRBD1 (6 bases). From germline, CDR1 is SGHDT and CDR2 YYEEEE. The CDR3 has 15 residues. Trimming took 4 bases from V and 0 from J, leaving 11 bases between them.

The CDR3 loop is CASSPYGQGRLEQYF. The CDR3 bases are TGTGCCAGCTCACCCTACGGACAGGGTCGGCTCGAGCAGTACTTC. The chain recombines TRBV18 with TRBJ2-7; 8 positions agree with TRBD1. This CDR3 is 15 amino acids long. The germline CDR1 and CDR2 sequences are KGHSH and LQKENI. Losses at the gene ends were 3 bases for V and 6 bases for J; bases not matched to a gene: 10.

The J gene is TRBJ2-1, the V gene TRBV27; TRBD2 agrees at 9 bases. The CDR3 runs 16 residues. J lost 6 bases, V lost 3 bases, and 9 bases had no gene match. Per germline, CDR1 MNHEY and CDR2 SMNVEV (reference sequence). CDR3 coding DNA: TGTGCCAGCAGTTTCCCCGGTGCTAGCGGGGTCAATGAGCAGTTCTTC. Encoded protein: CASSFPGASGVNEQFF.

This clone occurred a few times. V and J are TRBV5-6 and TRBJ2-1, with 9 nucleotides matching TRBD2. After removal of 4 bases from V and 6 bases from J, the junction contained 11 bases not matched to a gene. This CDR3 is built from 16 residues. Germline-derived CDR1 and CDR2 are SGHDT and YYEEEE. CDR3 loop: CASSHSSGAIRNEQFF. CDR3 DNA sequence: TGTGCCAGCAGCCACTCTAGCGGGGCTATTCGCAATGAGCAGTTCTTC.

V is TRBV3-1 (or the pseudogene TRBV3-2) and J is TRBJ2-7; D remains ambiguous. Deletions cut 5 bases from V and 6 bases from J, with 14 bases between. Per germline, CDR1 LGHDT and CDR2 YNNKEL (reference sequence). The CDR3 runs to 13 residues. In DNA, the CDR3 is TGTGCCAGCAGCTCCCGTTCCTCTACCGAGCAGTACTTC. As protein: CASSSRSSTEQYF.

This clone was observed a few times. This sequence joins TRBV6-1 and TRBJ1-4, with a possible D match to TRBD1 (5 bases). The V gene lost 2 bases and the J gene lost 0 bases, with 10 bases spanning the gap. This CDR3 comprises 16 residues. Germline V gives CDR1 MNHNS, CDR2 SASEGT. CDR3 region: CASSEPPGATNEKLFF. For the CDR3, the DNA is TGTGCCAGCAGTGAACCCCCGGGGGCAACTAATGAAAAACTGTTTTTT.

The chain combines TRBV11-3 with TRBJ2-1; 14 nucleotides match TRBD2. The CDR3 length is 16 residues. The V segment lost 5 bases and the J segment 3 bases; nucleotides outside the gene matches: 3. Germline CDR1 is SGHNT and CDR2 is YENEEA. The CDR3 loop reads CASSPGTSGSYNEQFF. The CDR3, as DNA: TGTGCCAGCAGCCCAGGGACTAGCGGGAGCTACAATGAGCAGTTCTTC. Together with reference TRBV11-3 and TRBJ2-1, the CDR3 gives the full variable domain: EAGVVQSPRYKIIEKKQPVAFWCNPISGHNTLYWYLQNLGQGPELLIRYENEEAVDDSQLPKDRFSAERLKGVDSTLKIQPAELGDSAVYLCASSPGTSGSYNEQFFGPGTRLTVL.

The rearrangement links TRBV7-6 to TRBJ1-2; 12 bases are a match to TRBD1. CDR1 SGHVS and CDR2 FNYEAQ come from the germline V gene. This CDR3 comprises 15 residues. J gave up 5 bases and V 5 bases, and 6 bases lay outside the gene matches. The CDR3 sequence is CASSPPGQGAYGYTF. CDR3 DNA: TGTGCCAGCAGCCCCCCGGGACAGGGGGCGTATGGCTACACCTTC.

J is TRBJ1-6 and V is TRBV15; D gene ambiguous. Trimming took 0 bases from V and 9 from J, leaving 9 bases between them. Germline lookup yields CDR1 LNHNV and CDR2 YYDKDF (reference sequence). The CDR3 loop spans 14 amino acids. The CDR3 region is CATSRDLGVSPLHF. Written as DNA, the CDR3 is TGTGCCACCAGCAGAGATCTAGGAGTTTCACCCCTCCACTTT.

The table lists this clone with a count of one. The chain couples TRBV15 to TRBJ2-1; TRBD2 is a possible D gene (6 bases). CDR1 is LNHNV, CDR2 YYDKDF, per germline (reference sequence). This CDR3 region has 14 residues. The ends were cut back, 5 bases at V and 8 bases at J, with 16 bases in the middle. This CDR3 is CATSRTAQRDEQFF. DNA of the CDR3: TGTGCCACCAGCCGAACGGCGCAGCGGGATGAGCAGTTCTTC.

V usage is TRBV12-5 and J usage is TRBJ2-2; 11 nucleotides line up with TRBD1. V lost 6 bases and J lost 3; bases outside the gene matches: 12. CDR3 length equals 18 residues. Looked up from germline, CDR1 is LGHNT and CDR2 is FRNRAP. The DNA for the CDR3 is TGTGCTAGTGGCCCCGGGACAGGGGGGAAGCGGGACACCGGGGAGCTGTTTTTT. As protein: CASGPGTGGKRDTGELFF. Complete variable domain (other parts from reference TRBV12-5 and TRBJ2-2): DARVTQTPRHKVTEMGQEVTMRCQPILGHNTVFWYRQTMMQGLELLAYFRNRAPLDDSGMPKDRFSAEMPDATLATLKIQPSEPRDSAVYFCASGPGTGGKRDTGELFFGEGSRLTVL.

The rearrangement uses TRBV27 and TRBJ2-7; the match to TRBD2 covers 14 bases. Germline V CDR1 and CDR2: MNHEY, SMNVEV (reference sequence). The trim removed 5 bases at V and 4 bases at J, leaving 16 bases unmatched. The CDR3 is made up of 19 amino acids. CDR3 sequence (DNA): TGTGCCAGCAGTCAAGGACTAGCGGGGGGCCTATACCCCTCATACGAGCAGTACTTC. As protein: CASSQGLAGGLYPSYEQYF.

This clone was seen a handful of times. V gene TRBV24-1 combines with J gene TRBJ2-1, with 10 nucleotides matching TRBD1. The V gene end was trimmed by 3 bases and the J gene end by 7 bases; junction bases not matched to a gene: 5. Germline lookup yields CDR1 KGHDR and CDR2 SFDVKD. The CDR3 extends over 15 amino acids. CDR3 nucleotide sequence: TGTGCCACCAGTGATGCGGGACAGGGGACGAATGAGCAGTTCTTC. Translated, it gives CATSDAGQGTNEQFF.

The chain's CDR3 is CASSSDILANTEAFF. CDR3 nucleotide sequence: TGTGCCAGCAGCTCAGACATCCTCGCAAACACTGAAGCTTTCTTT. The chain has TRBV7-3 and TRBJ1-1; D call uncertain. Trimming took 4 bases from V and 2 from J, leaving 14 bases between them. Germline V gene data show CDR1 as SGHTA and CDR2 as FQGTGA. This CDR3 has 15 residues.

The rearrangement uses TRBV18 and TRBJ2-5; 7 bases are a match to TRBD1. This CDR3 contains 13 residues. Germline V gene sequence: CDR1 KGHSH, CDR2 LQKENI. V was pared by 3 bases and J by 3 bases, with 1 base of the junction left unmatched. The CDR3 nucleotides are TGTGCCAGCTCACCGGGACAGAAAGAGACCCAGTACTTC. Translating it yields CASSPGQKETQYF.

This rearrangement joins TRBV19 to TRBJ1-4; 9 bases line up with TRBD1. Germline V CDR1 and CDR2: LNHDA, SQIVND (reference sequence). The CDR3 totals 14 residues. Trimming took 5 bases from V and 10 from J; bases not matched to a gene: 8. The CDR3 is CASSDRTGVRKLFF. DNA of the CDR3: TGTGCCAGTAGTGATAGGACAGGGGTAAGAAAACTGTTTTTT.

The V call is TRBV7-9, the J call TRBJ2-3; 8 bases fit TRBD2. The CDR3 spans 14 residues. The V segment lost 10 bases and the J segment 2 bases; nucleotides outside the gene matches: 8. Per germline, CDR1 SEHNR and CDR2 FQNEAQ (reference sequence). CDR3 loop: CAKAGAGNTDTQYF. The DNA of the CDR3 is TGTGCCAAAGCGGGGGCGGGGAACACAGATACGCAGTATTTT.

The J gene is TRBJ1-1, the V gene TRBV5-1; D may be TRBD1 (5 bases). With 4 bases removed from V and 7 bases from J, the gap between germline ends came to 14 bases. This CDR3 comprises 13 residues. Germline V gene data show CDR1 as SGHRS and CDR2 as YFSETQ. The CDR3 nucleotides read TGCGCCAGCAGCCGTAGGAGACAGAATGAAGCTTTCTTT. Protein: CASSRRRQNEAFF.